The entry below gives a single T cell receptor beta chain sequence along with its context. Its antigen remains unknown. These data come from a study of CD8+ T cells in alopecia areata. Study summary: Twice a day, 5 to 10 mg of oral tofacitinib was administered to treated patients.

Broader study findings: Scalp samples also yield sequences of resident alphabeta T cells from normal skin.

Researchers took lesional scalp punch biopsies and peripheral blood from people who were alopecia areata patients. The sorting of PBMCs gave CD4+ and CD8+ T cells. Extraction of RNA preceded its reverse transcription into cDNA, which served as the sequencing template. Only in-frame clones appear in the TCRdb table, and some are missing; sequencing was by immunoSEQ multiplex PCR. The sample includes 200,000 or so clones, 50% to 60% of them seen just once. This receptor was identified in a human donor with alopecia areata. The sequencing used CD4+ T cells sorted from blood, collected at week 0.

The CDR3 coding sequence is TGTGCCAGCAGTGAATACAGGGGCACTGAAGCTTTCTTT. As protein: CASSEYRGTEAFF. The chain has TRBV6-5 and TRBJ1-1, with TRBD1 matching over 7 bases. The V segment lost 5 bases and the J segment 4 bases; nucleotides outside the gene matches: 4. The length of the CDR3 is 13 residues. Germline V gene lookup returns CDR1 MNHEY and CDR2 SVGAGI.